The 8 T cell receptor beta chains below were found in one sample sequenced in a study of blood T cell repertoires in COVID-19. This table comes from immunoSEQ multiplex PCR, and its TCRdb copy is limited to in-frame clones, with some not included. The sample lists about 220,000 clones; over 65% were seen once. Sequences were obtained from PBMCs or T cells enriched from blood (not recorded which). Receptor source: a woman aged 55-70 years who had recovered from COVID-19.

The chain links TRBV4-2 to TRBJ2-1; D perhaps matches TRBD1 (6 bases). Trimming removed 1 base at V and 5 bases at J, with 15 bases between. This CDR3 is built from 16 residues. Germline CDR1 is LGHNA and CDR2 is YNFKEQ. As DNA, the CDR3 is TGTGCCAGCAGCCAAGTTAAGAGACGGACAGACAATGAGCAGTTCTTC. It is translated as CASSQVKRRTDNEQFF.

The chain carries TRBV29-1 and TRBJ2-2, with TRBD1 matching 7 bases. The V segment lost 7 bases and the J segment 0 bases; nucleotides outside the gene matches: 8. Germline V lookup: CDR1 SQVTM, CDR2 ANQGSEA. The CDR3 is 15 amino acids. The CDR3 DNA sequence: TGCAGCGGCTCGTCGGGACAGCCGAACACCGGGGAGCTGTTTTTT. Translation gives CSGSSGQPNTGELFF.

This clone was counted a single time. The genes are TRBV11-3 and TRBJ2-1, with 10 bases that match TRBD2. J lost 12 bases, V lost 0 bases, and 5 bases had no gene match. The CDR3 extends over 14 amino acids. Germline assignment: CDR1 SGHNT and CDR2 YENEEA. CDR3 protein: CASSLDSSGSRQFF. The CDR3 bases are TGTGCCAGCAGCTTAGACTCTAGCGGGAGCCGGCAGTTCTTC.

The V gene is TRBV6-5, the J gene TRBJ1-4; a weak D match, TRBD1 (6 bases). Looked up from germline, CDR1 is MNHEY and CDR2 is SVGAGI. V was pared by 0 bases and J by 11 bases, with 19 bases between. This CDR3 has 16 residues. The CDR3 is CASSYSMAGGSWKLFF. The CDR3 nucleotides are TGTGCCAGCAGTTACTCGATGGCGGGGGGCAGTTGGAAACTGTTTTTT.

V usage is TRBV5-1 and J usage is TRBJ1-1, with TRBD1 as a possible D gene (5 bases). V shed 3 bases and J shed 7 bases, with 19 bases lying between them. Germline V gene lookup returns CDR1 SGHRS and CDR2 YFSETQ. This CDR3 is built from 15 residues. This CDR3 reads CASSSSWGGEGEAFF. The CDR3 DNA follows: TGCGCCAGCAGCTCCTCGTGGGGAGGGGAGGGTGAAGCTTTCTTT. Using reference TRBV5-1 and TRBJ1-1 for the parts outside the CDR3, the full variable domain is KAGVTQTPRYLIKTRGQQVTLSCSPISGHRSVSWYQQTPGQGLQFLFEYFSETQRNKGNFPGRFSGRQFSNSRSEMNVSTLELGDSALYLCASSSSWGGEGEAFFGQGTRLTVV.

This chain uses TRBV5-8 with TRBJ1-2, with D perhaps TRBD1 (5 bases). Between the trimmed V and J ends, which lost 6 bases and 4 bases, there was a span of 13 bases. The CDR3 has 13 amino acids. CDR1 SGHTS and CDR2 YDEGEE come from the germline V gene. CDR3 amino acids: CASTLGEIYGYTF. The CDR3 DNA reads as TGTGCCAGCACCCTAGGGGAAATCTATGGCTACACCTTC. Looking up the rest from reference TRBV5-8 and TRBJ1-2 gives the full variable domain: EAGVTQSPTHLIKTRGQQATLRCSPISGHTSVYWYQQALGLGLQFLLWYDEGEERNRGNFPPRFSGRQFPNYSSELNVNALELEDSALYLCASTLGEIYGYTFGSGTRLTVV.

This clone occurred a few times. The V and J genes are TRBV19 and TRBJ1-5; D is undetermined. V was pared by 3 bases and J by 0 bases, with 9 bases between. The germline CDR1 and CDR2 sequences are LNHDA and SQIVND (reference sequence). CDR3 length equals 15 residues. The CDR3 DNA is TGTGCCAGTAGTATGACCGGGAATAGCAATCAGCCCCAGCATTTT. Protein product: CASSMTGNSNQPQHF. Filled out from reference TRBV19 and TRBJ1-5, the complete variable domain reads DGGITQSPKYLFRKEGQNVTLSCEQNLNHDAMYWYRQDPGQGLRLIYYSQIVNDFQKGDIAEGYSVSREKKESFPLTVTSAQKNPTAFYLCASSMTGNSNQPQHFGDGTRLSIL.

This clone came up once. Written as DNA, the CDR3 is TGTGCCAGCAGCTCCCCAGTCAACTATGGCTACACCTTC. Its protein product is CASSSPVNYGYTF. This chain connects TRBV7-9 to TRBJ1-2, with D unclear. V lost 4 bases and J lost 2, with 8 bases in between. The germline CDR1 and CDR2 sequences are SEHNR and FQNEAQ (reference sequence). The CDR3 spans 13 residues.